Listed below are T cell receptor beta chains from one sample, sequenced in a study of blood T cell repertoires in COVID-19. Sequenced by immunoSEQ multiplex PCR; TCRdb stores in-frame clones only, minus some. The sample includes 400,000 to 500,000 clones, about 88% of them seen just once. The sample comprised PBMCs or T cells enriched from blood (not recorded which). Source of these receptors: a woman in her late teens or twenties who had been exposed to COVID-19. Both conserved end residues are part of each CDR3. A D gene is named only where the DNA matches it firmly. Expanded clones get a size class; other rows say once, few or many, or leave the size out.

clone_size j_call v_call d_call cdr3_aa cdr3_nt
. TRBJ1-6 TRBV7-9 TRBD1 CASSPRGQGENSPLHF TGTGCCAGCAGCCCCCGTGGACAGGGAGAGAATTCACCCCTCCACTTT
. TRBJ1-2 TRBV3-1/TRBV3-2 . CASSQKGKDYGYTF TGTGCCAGCAGCCAAAAGGGGAAGGACTATGGCTACACCTTC
. TRBJ1-6 TRBV5-6 . CASSLRSGVNSPLHF TGTGCCAGCAGCTTGCGGTCAGGGGTTAATTCACCCCTCCACTTT
. TRBJ2-3 TRBV4-2 . CASSPDSTGRGVTDTQYF TGTGCCAGCAGCCCCGACTCTACAGGCAGGGGCGTCACAGATACGCAGTATTTT
once TRBJ2-7 TRBV11-2 . CASSKSSYEQYF TGTGCCAGCAGCAAGAGCTCCTACGAGCAGTACTTC
. TRBJ1-1 TRBV6-5 TRBD1 CASTISGGGDTEAFF TGTGCCAGCACCATCTCAGGGGGTGGAGACACTGAAGCTTTCTTT
once TRBJ1-5 TRBV7-6 . CASSLHGAVQADQPQHF TGTGCCAGCAGCTTACATGGGGCAGTGCAAGCCGATCAGCCCCAGCATTTT
. TRBJ2-7 TRBV6-2/TRBV6-3 . CASSPHSSLEHEQYF TGTGCCAGCAGCCCCCACTCATCTCTGGAGCACGAGCAGTACTTC
. TRBJ1-3 TRBV28 . CASSNEVAGNTIYF TGTGCCAGCAGCAACGAGGTGGCAGGAAACACCATATATTTT
. TRBJ1-3 TRBV5-5 . CASSLDRLNTIYF TGTGCCAGCAGCCTCGACAGGCTGAACACCATATATTTT
. TRBJ2-1 TRBV6-4 TRBD2 CASSLSGSRDEQFF TGTGCCAGCAGCCTGAGCGGGAGCAGGGATGAGCAGTTCTTC
once TRBJ2-1 TRBV3-1/TRBV3-2 TRBD2 CASSLIGLAADNEQFF TGTGCCAGCAGCCTCATTGGACTAGCGGCAGACAATGAGCAGTTCTTC
. TRBJ1-4 TRBV30 . CAWARWGLQNEKLFF TGTGCCTGGGCGAGGTGGGGGCTACAAAATGAAAAACTGTTTTTT
. TRBJ1-1 TRBV30 . CAWSQMNTEAFF TGTGCCTGGAGTCAGATGAACACTGAAGCTTTCTTT
. TRBJ1-1 TRBV28 . CASSLFGRVNTEAFF TGTGCCAGCAGTCTTTTCGGGCGGGTAAACACTGAAGCTTTCTTT
. TRBJ1-2 TRBV12-3/TRBV12-4 . CASSDDGDYGYTF TGTGCCAGCAGTGACGACGGGGATTATGGCTACACCTTC
few TRBJ1-2 TRBV13 . CASSLGQGTNYGYTF TGTGCCAGCAGCTTAGGCCAGGGGACAAACTATGGCTACACCTTC
. TRBJ2-4 TRBV19 TRBD2 CASTGGGVAKNIQYF TGTGCCAGTACTGGGGGGGGAGTAGCCAAAAACATTCAGTACTTC
once TRBJ2-5 TRBV11-3 TRBD1 CASSTGQGFQETQYF TGTGCCAGCAGCACGGGACAGGGCTTCCAAGAGACCCAGTACTTC
. TRBJ1-1 TRBV14 . CASRPAGIAEAFF TGTGCCAGCAGACCTGCAGGGATCGCTGAAGCTTTCTTT
. TRBJ2-7 TRBV18 TRBD2 CASSPGLAGVYEQYF TGTGCCAGCTCACCGGGACTAGCGGGGGTTTACGAGCAGTACTTC
. TRBJ2-3 TRBV9 TRBD2 CASSVEEGGGLETDTQYF TGTGCCAGCAGCGTAGAAGAGGGTGGGGGACTAGAGACAGATACGCAGTATTTT
. TRBJ1-2 TRBV6-5 . CASSYAQSGARGYTF TGTGCCAGCAGTTACGCTCAGTCAGGGGCTCGGGGCTACACCTTC
. TRBJ1-1 TRBV3-1/TRBV3-2 TRBD1 CASSQETGGWNTEAFF TGTGCCAGCAGCCAAGAGACAGGGGGCTGGAACACTGAAGCTTTCTTT
. TRBJ2-7 TRBV6-4 TRBD1 CASSDSFGTGSSYEQYF TGTGCCAGCAGTGACTCGTTCGGGACAGGGAGCTCCTACGAGCAGTACTTC
. TRBJ2-5 TRBV11-2 TRBD2 CASSATGTSVETQYF TGTGCCAGCAGCGCGACCGGGACTAGTGTAGAGACCCAGTACTTC
. TRBJ2-5 TRBV15 TRBD1 CATSSVGQGRQETQYF TGTGCCACCAGCAGTGTGGGACAGGGAAGGCAAGAGACCCAGTACTTC
. TRBJ2-1 TRBV28 TRBD2 CASSFISGVYNEQFF TGTGCCAGCAGTTTTATTAGCGGGGTTTACAATGAGCAGTTCTTC
. TRBJ2-5 TRBV5-1 . CASSNPGEETQYF TGCGCCAGCAGCAACCCAGGGGAAGAGACCCAGTACTTC
. TRBJ2-7 TRBV2 TRBD2 CASKAQGLAGGEQYF TGTGCCAGCAAGGCCCAGGGACTAGCGGGGGGAGAGCAGTACTTC
. TRBJ2-3 TRBV5-5 . CASSFGRDTDTQYF TGTGCCAGCAGCTTCGGACGGGACACAGATACGCAGTATTTT
few TRBJ2-1 TRBV25-1 . CAVSAGDLFF TGTGCCGTAAGTGCAGGGGATTTGTTCTTC
few TRBJ2-2 TRBV29-1 TRBD2 CSVRGTSGAGELFF TGCAGCGTTAGAGGGACTAGCGGGGCCGGGGAGCTGTTTTTT
. TRBJ2-7 TRBV27 . CASSLSRDEQYF TGTGCCAGCAGTTTGAGTCGGGACGAGCAGTACTTC
. TRBJ2-5 TRBV14 . CASSRRETQYF TGTGCCAGCAGTCGTCGGGAGACCCAGTACTTC
. TRBJ1-2 TRBV10-3 . CATGGDLLYGYTF TGTGCGACCGGGGGGGACCTGCTCTATGGCTACACCTTC
. TRBJ2-2 TRBV10-3 TRBD2 CAIREDPGTSDTGELFF TGTGCCATCAGGGAGGACCCCGGGACTAGTGACACCGGGGAGCTGTTTTTT
. TRBJ1-1 TRBV20-1 TRBD1 CSASNRDRRGTEAFF TGCAGTGCTAGTAATCGGGACAGGAGAGGGACTGAAGCTTTCTTT
. TRBJ2-1 TRBV5-8 TRBD2 CASSLAGARYNEQFF TGTGCCAGCAGCCTAGCGGGAGCAAGGTACAATGAGCAGTTCTTC
few TRBJ1-4 TRBV25-1 . CASSEGQGHEKLFF TGTGCCAGCAGTGAAGGGCAGGGGCATGAAAAACTGTTTTTT
. TRBJ1-2 TRBV11-2 . CASSLVGGAYDYTF TGTGCCAGCAGCTTAGTGGGAGGTGCATACGACTACACCTTC